This T cell receptor (beta chain) was sequenced for a study of naive and memory T cell subsets. Overall study results and limits: Both skin biopsy types reportedly yielded TCRs, tuberculin sites far more. More TCRs at tuberculin sites were read as hypersensitivity T cell infiltration.

Germline V lookup: CDR1 MNHNS, CDR2 SASEGT. Trimming took off 0 bases at V and 2 bases at J, with 17 bases between the two ends. This CDR3 region has 17 residues. The table lists this clonotype with many counts. The antigen is undetermined. Blood and skin TCR RNA was reverse transcribed with alpha and beta constant primers. Amplification of ligated cDNA took four PCR rounds with SP2 and nested alpha and beta constant primers. TCRdb called the UMI-ligation and nested PCR reads again in MiXCR, with one record for every CDR3 protein. The data show over 15,000 distinct CDR3 sequences, roughly 9.8% seen once. Treatment denoted: skin biopsy from PPD injection site in Mantoux-positive individual. Input was roughly 1 to 1,100 ng of DNase-treated total RNA without cell sorting.

The source material was skin, sampled from a tuberculin skin test site. V usage is TRBV6-1 and J usage is TRBJ2-7; D is perhaps TRBD1 (5 bases). The source of this sequence is an adult in good health. CDR3 loop: CASSEAPPDITTYEQYF. The CDR3 region has the DNA TGTGCCAGCAGTGAAGCGCCCCCGGACATAACCACCTACGAGCAGTACTTC.